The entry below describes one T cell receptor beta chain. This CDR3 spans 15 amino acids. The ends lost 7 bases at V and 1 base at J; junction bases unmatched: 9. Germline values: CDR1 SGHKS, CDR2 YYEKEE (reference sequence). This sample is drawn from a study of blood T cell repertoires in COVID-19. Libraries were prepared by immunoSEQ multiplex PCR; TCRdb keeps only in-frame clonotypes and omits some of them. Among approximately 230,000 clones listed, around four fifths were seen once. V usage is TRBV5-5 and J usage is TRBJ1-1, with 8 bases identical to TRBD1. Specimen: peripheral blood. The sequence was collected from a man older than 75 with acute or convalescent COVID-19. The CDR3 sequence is CASDGTGNKNTEAFF. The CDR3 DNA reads TGTGCCAGCGACGGGACAGGTAATAAGAACACTGAAGCTTTCTTT.